The 18 T cell receptor beta chains in this list originate from one sample, sequenced in a study of blood T cells in healthy people across ages. Primers used in a second PCR of roughly 6 to 12 cycles were a sample-barcoded 5' primer and a J-beta primer mix. TCRdb reprocessed the 5' RACE reads via MiXCR and lists one record per CDR3 protein. This sample has hundreds of thousands of distinct CDR3 sequences, with 50% to 60% found just once. The sample taken for sequencing was blood. The receptors were sampled from a man aged 55 to 69 in good health.

At least ten counts were recorded for this clonotype. V is TRBV10-3 and J is TRBJ2-1, with D possibly matching TRBD1 (5 bases). Trimming left V 2 bases short and J 2 bases short, with 7 bases between. Germline-derived CDR1 and CDR2 are ENHRY and SYGVKD. The CDR3 has 14 residues. The CDR3 nucleotides read TGTGCCATCAGTGAGAGGGGAACCTACAATGAGCAGTTCTTC. The encoded protein is CAISERGTYNEQFF.

The chain couples TRBV20-1 to TRBJ2-1; 14 nucleotides align to TRBD2. The trim removed 7 bases at V and 9 bases at J, leaving 11 bases unmatched. The CDR3 covers 15 residues. Germline V lookup: CDR1 DFQATT, CDR2 SNEGSKA (reference sequence). The CDR3 loop reads CSGLHGLAGGGEQFF. The CDR3 nucleotides are TGCAGTGGCCTGCATGGACTAGCGGGAGGAGGTGAGCAGTTCTTC.

V gene TRBV6-1 combines with J gene TRBJ2-1; possibly TRBD1 for D (5 bases). This CDR3 spans 16 amino acids. V lost 5 bases, J lost 4 bases, and 18 bases lay in between. Germline V gene data show CDR1 as MNHNS and CDR2 as SASEGT. The CDR3 region has the DNA TGTGCCAGCAGTCAATCCCCTGGGGCCTATTACAATGAGCAGTTCTTC. This sequence encodes CASSQSPGAYYNEQFF.

The chain is built from TRBV6-5 and TRBJ2-1; TRBD2 matches 7 bases. The V gene end was trimmed by 6 bases and the J gene end by 4 bases; junction bases not matched to a gene: 9. The germline gives CDR1 MNHEY, CDR2 SVGAGI. This CDR3 has 15 residues. In nucleotides, the CDR3 is TGTGCCAGCAGAAAGGCTCCAGCGGGGTACAATGAGCAGTTCTTC. Translated, it gives CASRKAPAGYNEQFF.

J is TRBJ1-5 and V is TRBV7-2; a weak D match, TRBD1 (5 bases). The V gene's germline CDR1 is SGHTA and CDR2 FQGNSA. The CDR3 loop spans 15 amino acids. Trimming took off 4 bases at V and 6 bases at J, with 16 bases between the two ends. CDR3 protein: CASSSEPGYGQPQHF. The CDR3 DNA reads TGTGCCAGCAGCTCAGAACCAGGGTATGGTCAGCCCCAGCATTTT.

In this sample, this clonotype turned up a few times. V and J are TRBV20-1 and TRBJ2-5; 8 bases are a match to TRBD1. The assigned J gene may be wrong: the sequence end matches TRBJ2-7 better. This CDR3 is 11 amino acids long. The germline CDR1 and CDR2 sequences are DFQATT and SNEGSKA (reference sequence). CDR3 DNA sequence: TGCAGTGCTGACAGGGGCCACGAGCAGTACTTC. The encoded protein is CSADRGHEQYF.

The chain recombines TRBV3-1 with TRBJ1-4, with D unclear. Germline V gene data show CDR1 as LGHDT and CDR2 as YNNKEL (reference sequence). The CDR3 covers 14 residues. Trimming pared 1 base from V and 10 bases from J, leaving 13 bases between. This CDR3 reads CASSQGVRTGKLFF. For the CDR3, the DNA is TGTGCCAGCAGCCAAGGGGTTCGAACGGGAAAACTGTTTTTT.

V gene TRBV7-6 combines with J gene TRBJ2-5; weak D call: TRBD1 (6 bases). Germline V CDR1 and CDR2: SGHVS, FNYEAQ. V shed 2 bases and J shed 2 bases, with 12 bases lying between them. CDR3 length: 15 amino acids. The CDR3 sequence: CASSLYSGTQETQYF. The DNA of the CDR3 is TGTGCCAGCAGCTTATATTCGGGGACACAAGAGACCCAGTACTTC.

The chain employs TRBV7-2 and TRBJ1-1; possible D gene TRBD1, 5 bases. Between the trimmed V and J ends, which lost 5 bases and 4 bases, there was a span of 11 bases. The CDR3 runs 13 residues. CDR1 SGHTA and CDR2 FQGNSA come from the germline V gene. This CDR3 is CASSPPGPTEAFF. In nucleotides, the CDR3 is TGTGCCAGCAGCCCCCCGGGGCCCACTGAAGCTTTCTTT.

This clonotype appeared a few times. V and J are TRBV5-1 and TRBJ2-7; D unresolved. In germline, CDR1 is SGHRS, CDR2 YFSETQ. CDR3 length: 12 amino acids. With 2 bases removed from V and 3 bases from J, the gap between germline ends came to 6 bases. The CDR3 sequence: CASSFGNYEQYF. CDR3 nucleotides: TGCGCCAGCAGCTTTGGCAACTACGAGCAGTACTTC.

The chain carries TRBV29-1 and TRBJ1-4; perhaps TRBD1 as D (5 bases). The CDR3 extends over 14 amino acids. Per germline, CDR1 SQVTM and CDR2 ANQGSEA. Trimming left V 4 bases short and J 0 bases short, with 9 bases between. The CDR3 here is CSVVGGTTNEKLFF. As DNA, the CDR3 is TGCAGCGTTGTCGGGGGGACAACTAATGAAAAACTGTTTTTT.

J is TRBJ1-2 and V is TRBV7-8; 9 nucleotides agree with TRBD1. This CDR3 comprises 17 residues. The trim removed 5 bases at V and 2 bases at J, leaving 12 bases unmatched. Germline loops: CDR1 SGHVS, CDR2 FQNEAQ. The CDR3 loop is CASSLRTGEVGNYGYTF. In DNA, the CDR3 is TGTGCCAGCAGCCTCCGGACAGGGGAAGTGGGCAACTATGGCTACACCTTC.

This chain joins TRBV30 and TRBJ2-1; 9 bases are a match to TRBD1. The CDR3 is 15 residues long. Germline V gene data show CDR1 as GTSNPN and CDR2 as SVGIG (reference sequence). V gave up 3 bases and J gave up 8 bases; unmatched junction bases: 11. CDR3 sequence (DNA): TGTGCCTGGAGCTTCGGGACAGGGAGCGGGGATGAGCAGTTCTTC. This translates into CAWSFGTGSGDEQFF.

The chain combines TRBV20-1 with TRBJ2-5; possibly TRBD2 for D (6 bases). There are 12 residues in the CDR3. Germline values: CDR1 DFQATT, CDR2 SNEGSKA (reference sequence). Trimming left V 7 bases short and J 2 bases short, with 11 bases between. In DNA form, the CDR3 reads TGCAGTGTTCTAGCGAGACAAGAGACCCAGTACTTC. Its protein is CSVLARQETQYF.

There are a few counts of this clonotype. The chain couples TRBV7-2 to TRBJ2-7; TRBD2 agrees at 9 bases. The CDR3 is 17 amino acids. Germline V CDR1 and CDR2: SGHTA, FQGNSA. J was trimmed by 0 bases and V by 4 bases; bases with no gene match: 10. The chain's CDR3 is CASSWAPLAGSSYEQYF. The DNA for the CDR3 is TGTGCCAGCAGCTGGGCCCCTCTAGCGGGAAGCTCCTACGAGCAGTACTTC. Full variable domain (missing parts from reference TRBV7-2 and TRBJ2-7): GAGVSQSPSNKVTEKGKDVELRCDPISGHTALYWYRQSLGQGLEFLIYFQGNSAPDKSGLPSDRFSAERTGGSVSTLTIQRTQQEDSAVYLCASSWAPLAGSSYEQYFGPGTRLTVT.

This sequence joins TRBV16 and TRBJ2-1; no reliable D call. CDR1 is KGHSY and CDR2 is FQNENV in the germline V gene. Trimming shortened V by 0 bases and J by 0 bases, and 6 bases separated the two germline ends. There are 15 residues in the CDR3. The CDR3 nucleotides are TGTGCCAGCAGCCAATCGAGGCTCTCCTACAATGAGCAGTTCTTC. Encoded protein: CASSQSRLSYNEQFF. Drawing the rest from reference TRBV16 and TRBJ2-1, the complete variable domain is GEEVAQTPKHLVRGEGQKAKLYCAPIKGHSYVFWYQQVLKNEFKFLISFQNENVFDETGMPKERFSAKCLPNSPCSLEIQATKLEDSAVYFCASSQSRLSYNEQFFGPGTRLTVL.

In its sample, this clonotype was seen many times. The chain recombines TRBV9 with TRBJ2-7; D unresolved. The ends were cut back, 3 bases at V and 3 bases at J, with 16 bases in the middle. The CDR3 runs to 15 residues. Germline-derived CDR1 and CDR2 are SGDLS and YYNGEE. The CDR3 DNA is TGTGCCAGCAGCGCGGGCCGGGCACAGAACTACGAGCAGTACTTC. It specifies CASSAGRAQNYEQYF.

Many counts were recorded for this clonotype. This chain uses TRBV29-1 with TRBJ2-1; 7 positions match TRBD1. The CDR3 contains 15 residues. The V and J ends lost 7 bases and 7 bases, in that order; junction bases with no gene match: 16. Germline assignment: CDR1 SQVTM and CDR2 ANQGSEA. The CDR3: CSADDRQGRGNEQFF. CDR3 in DNA: TGCAGCGCTGACGACCGACAGGGACGTGGTAATGAGCAGTTCTTC.